The entry below gives a single T cell receptor (beta chain) sequence along with its context. The antigen remains unidentified. This specimen belongs to a study of OX40 agonist ivuxolimab in advanced cancers. The method was immunoSEQ multiplex PCR; TCRdb's version includes in-frame clones alone and lacks a portion of them. The profile shows about 51,000 clones, about 80% of them singletons. This CDR3 comprises 15 residues. CDR1 and CDR2 from the germline V gene are SGHVS and FNYEAQ. V dropped 5 bases and J dropped 2 bases, with 16 bases sitting between them. Study-wide results and caveats: Normalized T-cell clonal expansion was also low in a subset of nonresponders.

Sequences were derived from CD4+ or CD8+ T cells sorted from blood, sampled in a trial of the OX40 agonist ivuxolimab. The chain is built from TRBV7-6 and TRBJ2-7, with D possibly being TRBD2 (7 bases). This receptor was taken from an adult with an advanced solid tumor such as melanoma, head and neck, liver or kidney cancer. The CDR3 reads CASSLLGGQAYEQYF. The CDR3 DNA reads TGTGCCAGCAGCCTCCTCGGGGGGCAAGCCTACGAGCAGTACTTC.